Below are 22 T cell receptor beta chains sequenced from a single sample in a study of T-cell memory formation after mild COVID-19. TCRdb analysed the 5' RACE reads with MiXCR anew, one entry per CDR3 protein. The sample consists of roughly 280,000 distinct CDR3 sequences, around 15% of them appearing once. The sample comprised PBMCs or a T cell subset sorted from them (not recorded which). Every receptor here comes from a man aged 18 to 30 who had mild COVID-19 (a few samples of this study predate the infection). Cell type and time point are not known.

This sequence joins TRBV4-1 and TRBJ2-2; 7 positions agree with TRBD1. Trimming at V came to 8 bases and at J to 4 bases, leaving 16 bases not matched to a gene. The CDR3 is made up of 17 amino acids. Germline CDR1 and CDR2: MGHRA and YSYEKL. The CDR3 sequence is CASLPKDRIRGTGELFF. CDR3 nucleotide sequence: TGCGCCAGCCTTCCTAAGGACAGGATCAGGGGCACCGGGGAGCTGTTTTTT.

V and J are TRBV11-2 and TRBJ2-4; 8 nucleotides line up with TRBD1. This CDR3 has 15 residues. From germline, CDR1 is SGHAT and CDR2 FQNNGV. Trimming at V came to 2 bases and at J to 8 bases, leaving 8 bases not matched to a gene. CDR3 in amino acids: CASSLILGQGDIQYF. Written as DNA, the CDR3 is TGTGCCAGCAGCTTAATCCTCGGACAGGGAGACATTCAGTACTTC.

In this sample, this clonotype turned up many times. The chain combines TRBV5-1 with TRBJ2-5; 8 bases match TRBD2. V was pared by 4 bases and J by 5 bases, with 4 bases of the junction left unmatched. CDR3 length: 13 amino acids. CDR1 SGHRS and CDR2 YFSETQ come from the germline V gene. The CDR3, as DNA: TGCGCCAGCAGCCGGGGGGGCGATGAGACCCAGTACTTC. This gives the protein CASSRGGDETQYF.

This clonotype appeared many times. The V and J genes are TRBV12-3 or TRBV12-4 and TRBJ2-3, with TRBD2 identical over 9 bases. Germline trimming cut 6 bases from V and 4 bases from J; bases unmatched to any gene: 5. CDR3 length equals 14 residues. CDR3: CASSLGLASDTQYF. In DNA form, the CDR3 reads TGTGCCAGCAGCCTGGGACTAGCATCAGATACGCAGTATTTT.

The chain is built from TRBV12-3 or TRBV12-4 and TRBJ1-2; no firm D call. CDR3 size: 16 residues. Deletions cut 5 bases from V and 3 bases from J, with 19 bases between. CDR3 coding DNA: TGTGCCAGCAGTCAGCCCCAAACCGACGGTGACTATGGCTACACCTTC. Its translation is CASSQPQTDGDYGYTF.

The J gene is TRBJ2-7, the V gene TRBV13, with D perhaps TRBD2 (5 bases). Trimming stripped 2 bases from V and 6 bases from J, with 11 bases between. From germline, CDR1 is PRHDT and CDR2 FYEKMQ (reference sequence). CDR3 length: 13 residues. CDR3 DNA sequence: TGTGCCAGCAGCTTATCGGGGTCGTTCGAGCAGTACTTC. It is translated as CASSLSGSFEQYF.

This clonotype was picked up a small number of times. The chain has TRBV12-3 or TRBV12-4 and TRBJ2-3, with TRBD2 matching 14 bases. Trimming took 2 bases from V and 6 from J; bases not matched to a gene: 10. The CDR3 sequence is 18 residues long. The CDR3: CASSLSWTSGGPGDTQYF. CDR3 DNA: TGTGCCAGCAGTTTATCTTGGACTAGCGGGGGGCCGGGGGATACGCAGTATTTT.

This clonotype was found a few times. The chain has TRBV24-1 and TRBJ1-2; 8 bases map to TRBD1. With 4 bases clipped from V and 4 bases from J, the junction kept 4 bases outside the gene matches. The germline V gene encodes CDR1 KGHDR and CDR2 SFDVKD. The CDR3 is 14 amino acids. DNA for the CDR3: TGTGCCACCAGTGAAACCGGGACAGGCTATGGCTACACCTTC. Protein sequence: CATSETGTGYGYTF.

The CDR3 sequence: CASSFALGEQYF. The CDR3, as DNA: TGTGCCAGCAGTTTTGCTCTCGGGGAGCAGTACTTC. This chain connects TRBV12-3 or TRBV12-4 to TRBJ2-7; D is unresolved. Between the trimmed V and J ends, which lost 3 bases and 7 bases, there was a span of 10 bases. CDR3 length: 12 residues.

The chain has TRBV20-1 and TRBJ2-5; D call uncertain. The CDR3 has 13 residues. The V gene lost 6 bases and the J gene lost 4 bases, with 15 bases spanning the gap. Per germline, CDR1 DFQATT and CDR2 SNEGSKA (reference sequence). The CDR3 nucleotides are TGCAGTGCCCTGACCCGGACCGGAGAGACCCAGTACTTC. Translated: CSALTRTGETQYF.

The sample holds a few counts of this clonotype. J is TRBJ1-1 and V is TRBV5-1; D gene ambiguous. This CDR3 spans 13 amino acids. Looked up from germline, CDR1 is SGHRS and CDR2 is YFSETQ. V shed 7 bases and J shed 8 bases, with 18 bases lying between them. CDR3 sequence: CASGYQGDPEAFF. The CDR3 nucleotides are TGCGCCAGCGGTTACCAAGGAGATCCGGAAGCTTTCTTT.

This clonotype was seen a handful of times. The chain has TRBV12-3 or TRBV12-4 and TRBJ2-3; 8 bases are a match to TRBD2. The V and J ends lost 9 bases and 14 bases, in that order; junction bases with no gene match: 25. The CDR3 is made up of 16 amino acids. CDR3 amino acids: CASDREGLPTPAKTYF. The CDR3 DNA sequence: TGTGCCAGTGACCGGGAGGGACTTCCAACCCCCGCTAAGACGTATTTT.

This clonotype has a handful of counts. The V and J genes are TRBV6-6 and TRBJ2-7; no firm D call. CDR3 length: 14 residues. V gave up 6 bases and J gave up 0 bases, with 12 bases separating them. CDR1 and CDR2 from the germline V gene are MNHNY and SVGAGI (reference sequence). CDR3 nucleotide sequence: TGTGCCAGCAGCCCCAAATCTGTCTCCTACGAGCAGTACTTC. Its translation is CASSPKSVSYEQYF.

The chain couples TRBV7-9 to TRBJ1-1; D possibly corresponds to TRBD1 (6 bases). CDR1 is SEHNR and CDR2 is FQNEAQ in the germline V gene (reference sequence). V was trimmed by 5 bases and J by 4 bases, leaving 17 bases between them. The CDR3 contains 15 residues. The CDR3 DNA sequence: TGTGCCAGCAGCCCGCTACAGGGTTTGGGCACTGAAGCTTTCTTT. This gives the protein CASSPLQGLGTEAFF.

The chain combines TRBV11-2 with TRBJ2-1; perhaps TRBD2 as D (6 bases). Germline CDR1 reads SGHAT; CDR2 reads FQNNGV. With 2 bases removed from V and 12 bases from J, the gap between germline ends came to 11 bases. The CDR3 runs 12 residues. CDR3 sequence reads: CASSLNWDSQFF. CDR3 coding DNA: TGTGCCAGCAGCTTAAATTGGGACTCGCAGTTCTTC.

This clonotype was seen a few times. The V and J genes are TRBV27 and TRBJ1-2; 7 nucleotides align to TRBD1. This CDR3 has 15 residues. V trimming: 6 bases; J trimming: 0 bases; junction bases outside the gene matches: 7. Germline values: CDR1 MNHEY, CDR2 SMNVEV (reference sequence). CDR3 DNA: TGTGCCAGCAGCCCAATACAGGGGACTAACTATGGCTACACCTTC. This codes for CASSPIQGTNYGYTF.

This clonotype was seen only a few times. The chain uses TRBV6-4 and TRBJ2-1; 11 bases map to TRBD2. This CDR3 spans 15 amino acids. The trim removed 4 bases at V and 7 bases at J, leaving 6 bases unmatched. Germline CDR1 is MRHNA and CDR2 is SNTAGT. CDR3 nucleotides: TGTGCCAGCAGTGCCACTAGCGGGGGTTTAAATGAGCAGTTCTTC. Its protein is CASSATSGGLNEQFF.

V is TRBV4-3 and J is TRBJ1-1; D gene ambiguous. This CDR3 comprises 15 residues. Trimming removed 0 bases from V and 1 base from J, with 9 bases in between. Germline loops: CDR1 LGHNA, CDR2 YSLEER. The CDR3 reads CASSQDLDSNTEAFF. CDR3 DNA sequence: TGCGCCAGCAGCCAAGATCTCGACTCGAACACTGAAGCTTTCTTT.

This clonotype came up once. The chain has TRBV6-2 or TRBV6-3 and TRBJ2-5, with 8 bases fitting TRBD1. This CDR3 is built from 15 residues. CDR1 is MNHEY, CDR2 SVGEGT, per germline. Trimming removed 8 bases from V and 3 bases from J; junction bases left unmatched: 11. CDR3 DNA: TGTGCCAGCGCTCACGCATGGACAGGGAAAGAGACCCAGTACTTC. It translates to CASAHAWTGKETQYF.

Here the CDR3 DNA reads TGTGCCAGCAGCCTGAATCGAGGACGGAGCACAGATACGCAGTATTTT. Residues: CASSLNRGRSTDTQYF. The chain is built from TRBV7-9 and TRBJ2-3; D gene ambiguous. The CDR3 runs 16 residues. The germline V gene has CDR1 SEHNR and CDR2 FQNEAQ (reference sequence). V was shortened by 5 bases and J by 0 bases, with 15 bases between the two germline ends.

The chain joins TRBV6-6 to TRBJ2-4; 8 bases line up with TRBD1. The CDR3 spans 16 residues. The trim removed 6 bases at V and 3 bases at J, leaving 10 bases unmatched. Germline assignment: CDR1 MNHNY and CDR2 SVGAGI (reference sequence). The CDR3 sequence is CASRQGASMGKNIQYF. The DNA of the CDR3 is TGTGCCAGCAGGCAGGGGGCCTCGATGGGCAAAAACATTCAGTACTTC.

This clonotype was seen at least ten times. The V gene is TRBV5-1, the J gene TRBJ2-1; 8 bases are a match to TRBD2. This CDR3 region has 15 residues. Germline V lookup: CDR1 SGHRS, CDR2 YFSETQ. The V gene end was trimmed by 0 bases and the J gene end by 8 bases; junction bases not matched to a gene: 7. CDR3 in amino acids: CASSLGGLVVDEQFF. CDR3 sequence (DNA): TGCGCCAGCAGCTTGGGGGGACTAGTGGTTGATGAGCAGTTCTTC.